Each of the 27 T cell receptor beta chains below was sequenced from the same sample in a study of graft-versus-host responses after intestinal transplantation. No antigen has been identified for these receptors. Profiled with immunoSEQ multiplex PCR; TCRdb holds only in-frame clones, not every one. The profile shows about 47,000 clones, roughly 96% of them singletons. This sample comprised unstimulated CD8+ T cells sorted from spleen or lymph node cells, obtained before transplant. The receptors originated from a human donor who was the organ donor for an intestinal transplant.

For the CDR3, the DNA is TGTGCCACCAGCGGAGTGTCTGGCAATGAGCAGTTCTTC. This codes for CATSGVSGNEQFF. The chain is built from TRBV15 and TRBJ2-1; D is unresolved. This CDR3 is built from 13 residues. V was shortened by 5 bases and J by 6 bases, with 11 bases between the two germline ends. Looked up from germline, CDR1 is LNHNV and CDR2 is YYDKDF (reference sequence).

In regard to this clone: This same CDR3 is encoded by further DNA sequences in the sample. The genes are TRBV18 and TRBJ1-1; 8 nucleotides line up with TRBD1. V shed 3 bases, J shed 1 base, and the junction held 1 base outside the gene matches. From germline, CDR1 is KGHSH and CDR2 LQKENI. The CDR3 sequence is 14 residues long. CDR3 region: CASSPGTGNTEAFF. The CDR3, as DNA: TGTGCCAGCTCACCCGGGACAGGGAACACTGAAGCTTTCTTT.

The chain couples TRBV7-9 to TRBJ2-2; D is perhaps TRBD2 (7 bases). The CDR3 consists of 15 residues. Per the germline V gene, CDR1 is SEHNR and CDR2 is FQNEAQ (reference sequence). Trimming stripped 2 bases from V and 5 bases from J, with 12 bases between. This CDR3 reads CASSLSGGRTGELFF. CDR3 in DNA: TGTGCCAGCAGCTTATCCGGGGGGCGGACCGGGGAGCTGTTTTTT.

CDR3 sequence (DNA): TGTGCCAGTAGTATCTACGGGAGCTCCGATGAGCAGTTCTTC. It codes for CASSIYGSSDEQFF. V is TRBV19 and J is TRBJ2-1, with D perhaps TRBD2 (6 bases). Trimming pared 3 bases from V and 8 bases from J, leaving 14 bases between. This CDR3 comprises 14 residues. CDR1 is LNHDA, CDR2 SQIVND, per germline (reference sequence).

This CDR3 is CASSNVGYGTGELFF. In DNA, the CDR3 is TGTGCCAGCAGTAACGTGGGGTACGGCACCGGGGAGCTGTTTTTT. The chain has TRBV6-6 and TRBJ2-2; D not certain. Trimming took 5 bases from V and 4 from J, leaving 14 bases between them. The CDR3 runs to 15 residues. The germline gives CDR1 MNHNY, CDR2 SVGAGI (reference sequence).

Note on this clone: At one end, the junction sequence differs from germline, possibly due to a read error. Distinct nucleotide sequences in the sample also encode this CDR3. The V call is TRBV11-2, the J call TRBJ2-7; perhaps TRBD1 as D (6 bases). The CDR3 runs to 14 residues. Germline CDR1 SGHAT, CDR2 FQNNGV. The CDR3: CASSGRVGAYEQYF. The CDR3 coding sequence is TGTGCCAGCAGCGGTCGTGTGGGGGCCTACGAGCAATACTTC.

This clone was observed a handful of times. The V and J genes are TRBV19 and TRBJ2-1; 8 positions match TRBD1. The trim removed 3 bases at V and 8 bases at J, leaving 9 bases unmatched. Germline CDR1 and CDR2: LNHDA and SQIVND (reference sequence). The CDR3 runs 15 residues. The DNA of the CDR3 is TGTGCCAGTAGTATTACCGGACAGGGTACGTATGAGCAGTTCTTC. It yields the protein CASSITGQGTYEQFF.

The V call is TRBV11-3, the J call TRBJ2-3; D unclear. The CDR3 runs to 13 residues. In germline, CDR1 is SGHNT, CDR2 YENEEA. V was cut by 7 bases and J by 2 bases, with 10 bases left in between. The CDR3 spells CASNRDDTDTQYF. DNA for the CDR3: TGTGCCAGCAATAGGGATGACACAGATACGCAGTATTTT.

The chain carries TRBV13 and TRBJ2-2, with a weak D call TRBD1 (6 bases). The V and J ends lost 0 bases and 4 bases respectively, with 18 bases between them. Germline CDR1 PRHDT, CDR2 FYEKMQ (reference sequence). The CDR3 covers 18 residues. CDR3 nucleotides: TGTGCCAGCAGCTTAGGGGTCGAAGGACAGCAAGGCACCGGGGAGCTGTTTTTT. Protein product: CASSLGVEGQQGTGELFF.

The chain joins TRBV18 to TRBJ2-4; 10 bases agree with TRBD1. With V trimmed by 0 bases and J by 8 bases, 4 bases remained unmatched. The germline CDR1 and CDR2 sequences are KGHSH and LQKENI. There are 15 residues in the CDR3. This CDR3 reads CASSPPGQGIYIQYF. CDR3 in DNA: TGTGCCAGCTCACCACCGGGACAGGGGATCTACATTCAGTACTTC.

This chain joins TRBV6-1 and TRBJ2-7; 12 bases agree with TRBD1. The junction had 6 bases not matched to a gene; V was cut back by 3 bases and J by 6 bases. Germline CDR1 MNHNS, CDR2 SASEGT. The CDR3 has 15 residues. The DNA of the CDR3 is TGTGCCAGCAGTGATTTTGGGACAGGGGGCGGCGAGCAGTACTTC. The encoded protein is CASSDFGTGGGEQYF.

The DNA of the CDR3 is TGCGCCAGCCGAACTAGCGGGGCCACAGATACGCAGTATTTT. Protein product: CASRTSGATDTQYF. The rearrangement uses TRBV5-1 and TRBJ2-3; the match to TRBD2 covers 10 bases. V shed 7 bases and J 2 bases; nucleotides not matched to a gene: 4. CDR1 SGHRS and CDR2 YFSETQ come from the germline V gene. CDR3 length: 14 amino acids.

The J gene is TRBJ1-2, the V gene TRBV4-2, with D tentatively TRBD1 (5 bases). The CDR3 is made up of 16 amino acids. Germline CDR1 reads LGHNA; CDR2 reads YNFKEQ. Deletions cut 1 base from V and 0 bases from J, with 12 bases between. The CDR3, as DNA: TGTGCCAGCAGCCAAGCAGGCGGGGACCCTAACTATGGCTACACCTTC. Translated, it gives CASSQAGGDPNYGYTF.

V and J are TRBV5-4 and TRBJ2-7; tentatively, D is TRBD2 (5 bases). This CDR3 is 13 amino acids long. Germline lookup yields CDR1 SGHNT and CDR2 YYREEE (reference sequence). V was shortened by 0 bases and J by 4 bases, with 8 bases between the two germline ends. The CDR3 is CASSLGTGYEQYF. In DNA form, the CDR3 reads TGTGCCAGCAGCTTGGGGACTGGGTACGAGCAGTACTTC.

CDR3 region: CASSFQTEQEQYF. CDR3 bases: TGTGCCAGCAGCTTCCAGACAGAACAGGAGCAGTACTTC. The chain combines TRBV7-8 with TRBJ2-7, with D possibly TRBD1 on 5 matching bases. The V end was cut by 3 bases, the J end by 7 bases, with 13 bases between. This CDR3 contains 13 residues. In germline, CDR1 is SGHVS, CDR2 FQNEAQ.

This clone was picked up one time. V usage is TRBV27 and J usage is TRBJ2-2; no definite D call. Between the trimmed V and J ends, which lost 0 bases and 2 bases, there was a span of 4 bases. Germline V gives CDR1 MNHEY, CDR2 SMNVEV (reference sequence). CDR3 size: 14 residues. CDR3 nucleotides: TGTGCCAGCAGTTTATCCAGTAACACCGGGGAGCTGTTTTTT. Amino acids: CASSLSSNTGELFF.

As to this clone: The sample has other DNA sequences that encode this CDR3 too. The chain joins TRBV11-2 to TRBJ2-7; D gene unclear. CDR1 is SGHAT, CDR2 FQNNGV, per germline. V shed 5 bases and J shed 3 bases, with 20 bases lying between them. The CDR3 extends over 16 amino acids. The CDR3 bases are TGTGCCAGCAGCCCCCTCCAACTGGAGATGAACTACGAGCAGTACTTC. It codes for CASSPLQLEMNYEQYF.

The V and J genes are TRBV13 and TRBJ2-5, with D tentatively TRBD2 (7 bases). Trimming left V 5 bases short and J 5 bases short, with 18 bases between. This CDR3 spans 15 amino acids. In germline, CDR1 is PRHDT, CDR2 FYEKMQ (reference sequence). This CDR3 is CASSPGGGGRETQYF. The CDR3 DNA reads TGTGCCAGCAGCCCCGGAGGGGGGGGGCGTGAGACCCAGTACTTC.

The chain has TRBV7-9 and TRBJ1-1; perhaps TRBD1 as D (5 bases). The CDR3 extends over 16 amino acids. With 8 bases removed from V and 0 bases from J, the gap between germline ends came to 19 bases. Germline V lookup: CDR1 SEHNR, CDR2 FQNEAQ (reference sequence). CDR3 coding DNA: TGTGCCAGCTTAGGAACACAGGACCTCGTGAACACTGAAGCTTTCTTT. Amino acids: CASLGTQDLVNTEAFF.

This clone came up once. The rearrangement links TRBV7-9 to TRBJ2-1, with D possibly TRBD2 on 5 matching bases. The CDR3 contains 16 residues. Germline values: CDR1 SEHNR, CDR2 FQNEAQ (reference sequence). V shed 2 bases and J shed 0 bases, with 11 bases lying between them. CDR3 DNA: TGTGCCAGCAGCTTACCCCCCGGGAACTCCTACAATGAGCAGTTCTTC. Translated, it gives CASSLPPGNSYNEQFF.

V is TRBV28 and J is TRBJ1-3; no firm D call. Germline V lookup: CDR1 MDHEN, CDR2 SYDVKM. Trimming cost V 5 bases and J 3 bases, with 17 bases left between them. The CDR3 loop spans 16 amino acids. DNA of the CDR3: TGTGCCAGCAGTGACGCAACCAGAACCTTTGGAAACACCATATATTTT. Translated: CASSDATRTFGNTIYF.

The gene calls are TRBV2 and TRBJ1-1, with D perhaps TRBD1 (5 bases). Germline V CDR1 and CDR2: SNHLY, FYNNEI. V lost 5 bases and J 3 bases, leaving 16 bases between the germline ends. The CDR3 is made up of 15 amino acids. CDR3 loop: CASSSPGTEYTEAFF. The CDR3 DNA reads TGTGCCAGCAGTTCACCCGGGACGGAGTACACTGAAGCTTTCTTT.

The chain uses TRBV30 and TRBJ1-1; 9 nucleotides match TRBD1. This CDR3 has 14 residues. Germline V gives CDR1 GTSNPN, CDR2 SVGIG (reference sequence). J gave up 2 bases and V 5 bases, and 6 bases lay outside the gene matches. The CDR3 DNA is TGTGCCTGGTTGATGGGACAGGGAAACACTGAAGCTTTCTTT. Amino acids: CAWLMGQGNTEAFF.

This chain uses TRBV7-9 with TRBJ1-1; D uncertain. Germline V CDR1 and CDR2: SEHNR, FQNEAQ (reference sequence). This CDR3 has 13 residues. The V and J ends lost 0 bases and 8 bases respectively, with 10 bases between them. CDR3 DNA: TGTGCCAGCAGCTTAGCGTTGGTTAACGAAGCTTTCTTT. This translates into CASSLALVNEAFF.

The genes are TRBV10-3 and TRBJ2-7; 7 nucleotides agree with TRBD2. There are 14 residues in the CDR3. The V gene's germline CDR1 is ENHRY and CDR2 SYGVKD. V lost 8 bases, J lost 0 bases, and 7 bases stayed unmatched. The CDR3 protein is CAISGGDYSYEQYF. The CDR3 DNA reads TGTGCCATCTCTGGCGGGGACTACTCCTACGAGCAGTACTTC.

The V gene is TRBV4-2, the J gene TRBJ2-5, with TRBD2 as a possible D gene (6 bases). The DNA matches TRBJ2-7 better at its end, which makes the J call doubtful. The CDR3 runs to 16 residues. CDR1 is LGHNA and CDR2 is YNFKEQ in the germline V gene. The DNA of the CDR3 is TGTGCCAGCAGCCAAGTCGGTCTCGGCGGGGTCGACGAGCAGTACTTC. It translates to CASSQVGLGGVDEQYF.

The chain has TRBV30 and TRBJ1-1; D is undetermined. Trimming stripped 4 bases from V and 0 bases from J, with 9 bases between. The CDR3 is made up of 13 amino acids. Germline-derived CDR1 and CDR2 are GTSNPN and SVGIG (reference sequence). CDR3 protein: CAWTPGMNTEAFF. The CDR3 nucleotides are TGTGCCTGGACCCCCGGGATGAACACTGAAGCTTTCTTT.